This is a list of T cell receptor beta chains from one sample in a study of T cells after posttransplantation cyclophosphamide. The data were produced by immunoSEQ multiplex PCR, yet TCRdb's version contains in-frame clones alone and is incomplete. The table records roughly 23,000 clones, 70% to 90% of them present only once. Specimen: PBMCs, collected after an allogeneic stem cell transplant with a calcineurin inhibitor and methotrexate. The source of these receptors is a female patient in her fifties or sixties who received an allogeneic stem cell transplant from an unrelated donor, was CMV-positive, and had chronic GVHD only. The graft donor may have given rise to some T cells. The CDR3 runs from the conserved cysteine through the conserved F or W. A D gene is named only where the DNA matches it firmly. Clone size is not always given. Where it is, it says once, few, many or a class for expanded clones.

abundance	v_gene	d_gene	j_gene	CDR3aa	CDR3nt
NA	TRBV6-5	NA	TRBJ1-2	CASSYQSGGGYTF	TGTGCCAGCAGTTATCAAAGCGGGGGTGGCTACACCTTC
NA	TRBV10-1	NA	TRBJ2-3	CASSESTGAPADTQYF	TGCGCCAGCAGTGAGTCAACGGGAGCCCCGGCAGATACGCAGTATTTT
NA	TRBV5-1	NA	TRBJ2-2	CASSLRRGSNTGELFF	TGCGCCAGCAGCTTAAGACGGGGTTCGAACACCGGGGAGCTGTTTTTT
NA	TRBV11-3	NA	TRBJ2-5	CASSLGDTLEETQYF	TGTGCCAGCAGCTTAGGAGACACCTTGGAAGAGACCCAGTACTTC
NA	TRBV28	NA	TRBJ1-1	CASSHRNTEAFF	TGTGCCAGCAGTCACAGGAACACTGAAGCTTTCTTT
NA	TRBV13	TRBD1	TRBJ1-2	CASSSGTGFRRYGYTF	TGTGCCAGCAGCTCCGGGACAGGTTTTCGACGGTATGGCTACACCTTC
NA	TRBV5-1	TRBD2	TRBJ2-5	CASSSLAGGKETQYF	TGCGCCAGCAGCTCACTAGCGGGAGGGAAAGAGACCCAGTACTTC
NA	TRBV9	TRBD1	TRBJ1-2	CASSVGTEANYGYTF	TGTGCCAGCAGCGTCGGGACAGAGGCTAACTATGGCTACACCTTC
NA	TRBV28	NA	TRBJ1-1	CASSLWGEGTEAFF	TGTGCCAGCAGTTTATGGGGAGAGGGTACTGAAGCTTTCTTT
NA	TRBV5-6	TRBD1	TRBJ1-5	CASSKQGDLVGRNQPQHF	TGTGCCAGCAGCAAACAGGGGGATTTAGTCGGACGTAATCAGCCCCAGCATTTT
NA	TRBV9	NA	TRBJ1-1	CASSVGQGTEAFF	TGTGCCAGCAGCGTGGGGCAGGGCACTGAAGCTTTCTTT
once	TRBV2	NA	TRBJ1-2	CASSEARGGYTF	TGTGCCAGCAGTGAAGCCAGGGGAGGCTACACCTTC
NA	TRBV11-1	NA	TRBJ2-7	CASSLEVNRALPNYEQYF	TGTGCCAGCAGCTTAGAGGTTAACAGGGCTTTACCGAACTACGAGCAGTACTTC
NA	TRBV29-1	TRBD2	TRBJ2-2	CSVRVAGDAPRSGELFF	TGCAGCGTTCGGGTAGCGGGAGACGCGCCACGGTCCGGGGAGCTGTTTTTT
NA	TRBV7-9	NA	TRBJ2-6	CASSRGDIHRLGANVLTF	TGTGCCAGCAGCCGAGGGGACATACACCGATTGGGGGCCAACGTCCTGACTTTC
NA	TRBV4-1	TRBD1	TRBJ2-7	CASSQEPGTGVDEQYF	TGCGCCAGCAGCCAAGAACCCGGGACAGGGGTCGACGAGCAGTACTTC
NA	TRBV7-9	NA	TRBJ1-6	CASSPAAYNSPLHF	TGTGCCAGCAGCCCCGCAGCCTATAATTCACCCCTCCACTTT
NA	TRBV29-1	NA	TRBJ1-2	CSVAEDYGYTF	TGCAGCGTTGCTGAGGACTATGGCTACACCTTC
NA	TRBV5-1	TRBD2	TRBJ2-1	CASSLVLAGGLDNEQFF	TGCGCCAGCAGCCTCGTCCTAGCGGGAGGGCTCGACAATGAGCAGTTCTTC
NA	TRBV6-1	TRBD2	TRBJ2-2	CASRGTRLTGELFF	TGTGCCAGCAGGGGGACTAGACTCACCGGGGAGCTGTTTTTT
once	TRBV5-1	TRBD2	TRBJ2-7	CASSSGLAGGPYEQYF	TGCGCCAGCAGCTCGGGACTAGCGGGAGGACCCTACGAGCAGTACTTC
NA	TRBV2	NA	TRBJ1-2	CASSPRQTYGYTF	TGTGCCAGCAGCCCTAGACAGACCTATGGCTACACCTTC
NA	TRBV19	NA	TRBJ2-3	CASTSVSTDTQYF	NA
NA	TRBV28	NA	TRBJ2-7	CASSLAGEDEQYF	TGTGCCAGCAGCCTCGCCGGGGAGGACGAGCAGTACTTC
NA	TRBV11-3	NA	TRBJ2-1	CASSLVAVPSTNEQFF	TGTGCCAGCAGCTTAGTCGCCGTACCGAGCACCAATGAGCAGTTCTTC
once	TRBV27	TRBD1	TRBJ2-3	CASSLTPWTGLGDTQYF	TGTGCCAGCAGTTTAACCCCCTGGACAGGGCTCGGGGATACGCAGTATTTT
NA	TRBV9	TRBD2	TRBJ2-3	CASSPLAGETDTQYF	TGTGCCAGCAGCCCCCTAGCGGGAGAGACAGATACGCAGTATTTT
NA	TRBV29-1	NA	TRBJ1-4	CSVVQGSSEKLFF	TGCAGCGTTGTCCAGGGAAGTAGTGAAAAACTGTTTTTT
NA	TRBV10-3	TRBD1	TRBJ1-2	CAISDHTTGTGGYGYTF	TGTGCCATCAGTGACCACACTACGGGGACAGGGGGTTATGGCTACACCTTC
NA	TRBV4-1	TRBD1	TRBJ2-7	CASSPQGVNGEQYF	TGCGCCAGCAGCCCACAGGGGGTTAATGGGGAGCAGTACTTC
NA	TRBV28	NA	TRBJ1-1	CASSRQINTEAFF	TGTGCCAGCAGTCGACAGATAAACACTGAAGCTTTCTTT
NA	TRBV27	NA	TRBJ2-3	CASSRLQGGTDTQYF	TGTGCCAGCAGTCGGCTACAGGGTGGAACAGATACGCAGTATTTT
NA	TRBV7-2	NA	TRBJ2-4	CASSFGADPQYF	TGTGCCAGCAGCTTCGGAGCGGACCCCCAGTACTTC
NA	TRBV19	NA	TRBJ2-7	CASSILAGTYEQYF	TGTGCCAGTAGTATCTTGGCAGGGACCTACGAGCAGTACTTC
once	TRBV7-8	NA	TRBJ2-5	CASSLEPHSRGTQYF	TGTGCCAGCAGCTTAGAGCCCCACAGCCGGGGGACCCAGTACTTC
NA	TRBV18	NA	TRBJ1-1	CASSQDMNTEAFF	TGTGCCAGCTCACAGGACATGAACACTGAAGCTTTCTTT
NA	TRBV30	TRBD2	TRBJ2-1	CAWSRLFGSGSNEQFF	TGTGCCTGGAGCAGACTTTTTGGTAGCGGGAGCAATGAGCAGTTCTTC
NA	TRBV6-1	TRBD1	TRBJ1-2	CASSVTRDRGLWNGYTF	TGTGCCAGCAGTGTCACCCGGGACAGGGGGCTATGGAATGGCTACACCTTC
NA	TRBV6-1	NA	TRBJ1-2	CASSSFSGSGYTF	TGTGCCAGCAGCTCCTTTAGCGGGTCCGGCTACACCTTC
NA	TRBV19	TRBD2	TRBJ2-1	CATHKSGLAGNNEQFF	TGTGCCACCCATAAGTCAGGACTAGCGGGAAACAATGAGCAGTTCTTC
NA	TRBV2	NA	TRBJ2-7	CASIGLLSEQYF	TGTGCCAGCATCGGACTCCTCTCCGAGCAGTACTTC
NA	TRBV19	NA	TRBJ1-2	CASSPGIRSNYGYTF	TGTGCCAGTAGTCCGGGGATACGTTCTAACTATGGCTACACCTTC
NA	TRBV11-2	NA	TRBJ1-1	CASSPRVNTEAFF	TGTGCCAGCAGCCCCCGGGTGAACACTGAAGCTTTCTTT
NA	TRBV19	TRBD2	TRBJ2-7	CASSILAGGHEQYF	TGTGCCAGTAGTATACTAGCGGGAGGGCACGAGCAGTACTTC
once	TRBV7-9	TRBD1	TRBJ2-7	CASSLYGTVEYEQYF	TGTGCCAGCAGCTTATACGGGACAGTTGAGTACGAGCAGTACTTC
once	TRBV9	TRBD2	TRBJ2-7	CASSEGLAETYEQYF	TGTGCCAGCAGCGAGGGACTAGCGGAGACCTACGAGCAGTACTTC